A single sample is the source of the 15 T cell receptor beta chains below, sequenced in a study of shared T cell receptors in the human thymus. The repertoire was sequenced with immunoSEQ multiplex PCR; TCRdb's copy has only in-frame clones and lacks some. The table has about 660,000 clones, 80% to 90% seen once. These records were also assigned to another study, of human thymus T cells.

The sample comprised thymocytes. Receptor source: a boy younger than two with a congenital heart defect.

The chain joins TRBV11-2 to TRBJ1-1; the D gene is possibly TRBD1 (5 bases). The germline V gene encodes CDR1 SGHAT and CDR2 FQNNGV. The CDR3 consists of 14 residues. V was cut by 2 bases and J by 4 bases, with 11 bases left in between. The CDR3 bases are TGTGCCAGCAGCTTAAACATGGGACTCACTGAAGCTTTCTTT. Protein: CASSLNMGLTEAFF.

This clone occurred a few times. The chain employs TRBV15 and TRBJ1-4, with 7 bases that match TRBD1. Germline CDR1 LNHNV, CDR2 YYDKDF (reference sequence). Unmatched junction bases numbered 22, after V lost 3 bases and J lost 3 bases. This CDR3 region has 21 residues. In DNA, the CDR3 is TGTGCCACCAGCAGTTGGTTACGAAGACAGGGAAAAGTAATGGCTAATGAAAAACTGTTTTTT. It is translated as CATSSWLRRQGKVMANEKLFF.

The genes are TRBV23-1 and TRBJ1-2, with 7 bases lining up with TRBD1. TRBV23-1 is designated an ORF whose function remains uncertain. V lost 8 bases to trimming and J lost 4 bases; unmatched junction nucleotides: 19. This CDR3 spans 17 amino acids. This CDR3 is CASLNPGQGDPLYGYTF. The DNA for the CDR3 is TGCGCCAGCCTCAACCCGGGGCAGGGGGACCCCCTCTATGGCTACACCTTC.

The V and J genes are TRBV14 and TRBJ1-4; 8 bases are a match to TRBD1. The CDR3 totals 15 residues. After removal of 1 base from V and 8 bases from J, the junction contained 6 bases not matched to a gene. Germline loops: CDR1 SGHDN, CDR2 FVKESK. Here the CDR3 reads CASSQGEQGGEKLFF. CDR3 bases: TGTGCCAGCAGCCAAGGAGAACAGGGGGGCGAAAAACTGTTTTTT. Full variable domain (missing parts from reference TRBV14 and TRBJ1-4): EAGVTQFPSHSVIEKGQTVTLRCDPISGHDNLYWYRRVMGKEIKFLLHFVKESKQDESGMPNNRFLAERTGGTYSTLKVQPAELEDSGVYFCASSQGEQGGEKLFFGSGTQLSVL.

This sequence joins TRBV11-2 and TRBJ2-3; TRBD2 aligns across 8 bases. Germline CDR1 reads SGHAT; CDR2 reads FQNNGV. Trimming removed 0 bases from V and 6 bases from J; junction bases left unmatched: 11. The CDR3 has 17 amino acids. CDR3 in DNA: TGTGCCAGCAGCTTAGATTTCAAAGGCGGGAGGATCGATACGCAGTATTTT. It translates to CASSLDFKGGRIDTQYF.

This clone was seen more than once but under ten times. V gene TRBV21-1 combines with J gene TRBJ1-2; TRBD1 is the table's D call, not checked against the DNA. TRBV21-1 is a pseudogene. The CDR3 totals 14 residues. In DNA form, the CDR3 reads TGTGCCAGCAGCAATAACAGGGAATTATATGGCTACACCTTC. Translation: CASSNNRELYGYTF.

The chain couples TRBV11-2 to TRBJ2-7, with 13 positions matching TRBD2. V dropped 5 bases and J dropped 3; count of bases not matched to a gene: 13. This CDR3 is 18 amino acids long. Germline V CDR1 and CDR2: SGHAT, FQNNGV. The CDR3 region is CASSPPHRTSGRIYEQYF. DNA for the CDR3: TGTGCCAGCAGCCCACCCCACCGGACTAGCGGGAGAATCTACGAGCAGTACTTC. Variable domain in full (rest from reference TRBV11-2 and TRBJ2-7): EAGVAQSPRYKIIEKRQSVAFWCNPISGHATLYWYQQILGQGPKLLIQFQNNGVVDDSQLPKDRFSAERLKGVDSTLKIQPAKLEDSAVYLCASSPPHRTSGRIYEQYFGPGTRLTVT.

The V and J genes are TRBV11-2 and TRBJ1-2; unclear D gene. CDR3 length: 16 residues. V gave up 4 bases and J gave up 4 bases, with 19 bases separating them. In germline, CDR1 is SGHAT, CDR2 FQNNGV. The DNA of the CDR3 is TGTGCCAGCAGCTCCACCAGTCCCGACACAATCTATGGCTACACCTTC. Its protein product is CASSSTSPDTIYGYTF.

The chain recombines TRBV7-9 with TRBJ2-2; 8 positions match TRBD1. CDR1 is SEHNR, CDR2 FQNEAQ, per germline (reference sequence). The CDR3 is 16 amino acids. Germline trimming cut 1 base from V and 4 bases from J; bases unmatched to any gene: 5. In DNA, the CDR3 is TGTGCCAGCAGCTTAGGGACAGGGTCCCTCACCGGGGAGCTGTTTTTT. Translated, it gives CASSLGTGSLTGELFF.

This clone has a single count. The CDR3 DNA follows: TGCAGCGTTGTGCGGAGGGCCTCCTACAATGAGCAGTTCTTC. This sequence encodes CSVVRRASYNEQFF. The chain links TRBV29-1 to TRBJ2-1; the D gene is possibly TRBD2 (6 bases). The germline V gene encodes CDR1 SQVTM and CDR2 ANQGSEA. V was shortened by 4 bases and J by 0 bases, with 10 bases between the two germline ends. The CDR3 extends over 14 amino acids.

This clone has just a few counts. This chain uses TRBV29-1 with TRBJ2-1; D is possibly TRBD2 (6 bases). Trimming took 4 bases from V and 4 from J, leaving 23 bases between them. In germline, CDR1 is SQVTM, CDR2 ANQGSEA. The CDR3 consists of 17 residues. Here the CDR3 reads CSVGVRRDSARYNEQFF. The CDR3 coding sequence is TGCAGCGTTGGGGTAAGGAGGGATTCCGCGAGATACAATGAGCAGTTCTTC.

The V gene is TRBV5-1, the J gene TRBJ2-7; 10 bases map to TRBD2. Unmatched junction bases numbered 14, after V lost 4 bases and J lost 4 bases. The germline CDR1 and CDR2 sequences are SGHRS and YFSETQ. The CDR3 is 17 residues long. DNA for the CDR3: TGCGCCAGCAGCAAGAGCGGGGGGGTCGTGTCGTATTACGAGCAGTACTTC. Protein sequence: CASSKSGGVVSYYEQYF.

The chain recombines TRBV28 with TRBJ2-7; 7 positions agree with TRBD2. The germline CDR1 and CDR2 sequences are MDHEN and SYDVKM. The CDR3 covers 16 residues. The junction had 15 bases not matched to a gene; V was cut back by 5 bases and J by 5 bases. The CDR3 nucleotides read TGTGCCAGCAGTCCTCCGGGGGAGGGCCATTTAGACGAGCAGTACTTC. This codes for CASSPPGEGHLDEQYF.

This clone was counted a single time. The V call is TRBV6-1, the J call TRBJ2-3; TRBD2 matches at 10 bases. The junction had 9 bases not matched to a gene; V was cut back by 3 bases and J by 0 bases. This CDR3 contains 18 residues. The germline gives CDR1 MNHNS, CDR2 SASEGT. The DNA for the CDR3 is TGTGCCAGCAGTGAGCTAGCGGGAGATCCGTCCAGCACAGATACGCAGTATTTT. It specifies CASSELAGDPSSTDTQYF.

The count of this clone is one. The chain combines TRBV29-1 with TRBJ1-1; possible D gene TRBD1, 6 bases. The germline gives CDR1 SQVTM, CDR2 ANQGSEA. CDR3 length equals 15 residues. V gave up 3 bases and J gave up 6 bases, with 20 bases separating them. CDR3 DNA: TGCAGCGTTGACCATTTACGGGACACTCTTCCTGAAGCTTTCTTT. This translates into CSVDHLRDTLPEAFF.